A single sample is the source of the 29 T cell receptor beta chains below, sequenced in a study of radiotherapy plus CTLA-4 blockade in lung cancer (dated by TCRdb to 2016 to 2019). The library was produced with the immunoSEQ multiplex PCR assay. TCRdb obtained this table from immuneACCESS and retained in-frame rearrangements with V and J assigned. These tables miss some clones; where compared with another copy, unresolved V genes account for less than half of the shortfall, and the remainder is unexplained. Within this sample are some 30,000 clones, with 79% of them counted one time only. The top ten clonotypes cover 15% to 20% of the sample. Sequencing was performed on peripheral blood, taken from a patient treated with radiotherapy plus ipilimumab. The receptors originated from a human donor with non-small cell lung cancer that progressed on radiotherapy plus ipilimumab.

This sequence joins TRBV4-2 and TRBJ1-4; the match to TRBD1 covers 9 bases. The length of the CDR3 is 17 residues. V dropped 2 bases and J dropped 5; count of bases not matched to a gene: 9. Germline assignment: CDR1 LGHNA and CDR2 YNFKEQ. The CDR3 DNA sequence: TGTGCCAGCAGCCAACCTGCCCCGGGACAGGGAAATGAAAAACTGTTTTTT. This sequence encodes CASSQPAPGQGNEKLFF.

The J gene is TRBJ2-7, the V gene TRBV7-2; maybe TRBD2 (6 bases). V was clipped by 1 base and J by 0 bases, with 10 bases between them. This CDR3 spans 15 amino acids. Germline V gene lookup returns CDR1 SGHTA and CDR2 FQGNSA. CDR3 bases: TGTGCCAGCAGCTTAGTTCACGGGAGCTCCTACGAGCAGTACTTC. Its protein product is CASSLVHGSSYEQYF.

V gene TRBV2 combines with J gene TRBJ2-4; D is perhaps TRBD1 (5 bases). V was shortened by 6 bases and J by 2 bases, with 11 bases between the two germline ends. The CDR3 is 14 residues long. Germline CDR1 SNHLY, CDR2 FYNNEI. The CDR3 reads CASSPRVTKNIQYF. The CDR3 nucleotides read TGTGCCAGCAGCCCCAGGGTTACCAAAAACATTCAGTACTTC.

This chain connects TRBV6-5 to TRBJ1-4; D unresolved. The CDR3 has 15 amino acids. CDR1 MNHEY and CDR2 SVGAGI come from the germline V gene. Trimming cost V 0 bases and J 0 bases, with 5 bases left between them. The chain's CDR3 is CASSYSAPTNEKLFF. Here the CDR3 DNA reads TGTGCCAGCAGTTACTCGGCGCCAACTAATGAAAAACTGTTTTTT.

The CDR3 nucleotides are TGTGCCAGCAGTGACGGGACAGGGGCTTTGCAGTACTTC. Amino acid sequence: CASSDGTGALQYF. The chain carries TRBV6-4 and TRBJ2-5; 10 nucleotides line up with TRBD1. The CDR3 is 13 residues long. The V and J ends lost 2 bases and 11 bases, in that order; junction bases with no gene match: 5. Germline V CDR1 and CDR2: MRHNA, SNTAGT.

The chain recombines TRBV6-6 with TRBJ2-7; D call uncertain. Germline assignment: CDR1 MNHNY and CDR2 SVGAGI (reference sequence). The CDR3 covers 13 residues. V lost 6 bases to trimming and J lost 5 bases, with 14 bases between them. The chain's CDR3 is CASRLNSGHEQYF. In nucleotides, the CDR3 is TGTGCCAGCAGACTCAACTCGGGCCACGAGCAGTACTTC.

V and J are TRBV5-1 and TRBJ2-5, with no clear D. Trimming cost V 0 bases and J 4 bases, with 10 bases left between them. The CDR3 sequence is 14 residues long. The germline CDR1 and CDR2 sequences are SGHRS and YFSETQ. Written as DNA, the CDR3 is TGCGCCAGCAGCTTGGTCCTGCGCGGAGAGACCCAGTACTTC. Translation: CASSLVLRGETQYF.

The chain uses TRBV5-1 and TRBJ1-1; D ambiguous. V was clipped by 4 bases and J by 0 bases, with 13 bases between them. The CDR3 totals 15 residues. CDR1 is SGHRS, CDR2 YFSETQ, per germline. CDR3 DNA sequence: TGCGCCAGCAGCACAGACGGGATCATGAACACTGAAGCTTTCTTT. As protein: CASSTDGIMNTEAFF.

The gene calls are TRBV5-1 and TRBJ2-1; D unresolved. V lost 2 bases and J 4 bases, leaving 10 bases between the germline ends. This CDR3 spans 14 amino acids. CDR1 and CDR2 (germline): SGHRS, YFSETQ. This CDR3 reads CASSFVWGYNEQFF. Written as DNA, the CDR3 is TGCGCCAGCAGCTTTGTGTGGGGATACAATGAGCAGTTCTTC.

V and J are TRBV7-9 and TRBJ2-1, with no clear D. The CDR3 extends over 12 amino acids. The V end lost 5 bases, the J end lost 7 bases, and 9 bases lay between the germline ends. CDR1 and CDR2 from the germline V gene are SEHNR and FQNEAQ (reference sequence). The CDR3 is CASSARANEQFF. DNA for the CDR3: TGTGCCAGCAGCGCCCGAGCGAATGAGCAGTTCTTC. Filled out from reference TRBV7-9 and TRBJ2-1, the complete variable domain reads DTGVSQNPRHKITKRGQNVTFRCDPISEHNRLYWYRQTLGQGPEFLTYFQNEAQLEKSRLLSDRFSAERPKGSFSTLEIQRTEQGDSAMYLCASSARANEQFFGPGTRLTVL.

This chain uses TRBV13 with TRBJ2-1; 12 bases line up with TRBD1. The V segment lost 5 bases and the J segment 12 bases; nucleotides outside the gene matches: 11. This CDR3 has 15 residues. The V gene's germline CDR1 is PRHDT and CDR2 FYEKMQ (reference sequence). CDR3 loop: CASSATGTGGTGQFF. As DNA, the CDR3 is TGTGCCAGCAGCGCCACCGGGACAGGGGGCACCGGGCAGTTCTTC.

V usage is TRBV5-4 and J usage is TRBJ1-2; 9 bases fit TRBD1. CDR3 length: 13 residues. Germline-derived CDR1 and CDR2 are SGHNT and YYREEE (reference sequence). V dropped 9 bases and J dropped 2; count of bases not matched to a gene: 5. In DNA, the CDR3 is TGTGCCACCATGGACAGGGGAAACTATGGCTACACCTTC. Translated: CATMDRGNYGYTF.

In its sample, this clone is medium-sized (0.01 to 0.1%). This chain connects TRBV5-1 to TRBJ1-6; tentatively, D is TRBD1 (5 bases). V lost 0 bases, J lost 9 bases, and 10 bases lay in between. The CDR3 has 14 residues. The germline gives CDR1 SGHRS, CDR2 YFSETQ. The CDR3 here is CASSLGQGGSPLHF. The CDR3 DNA sequence: TGCGCCAGCAGCTTGGGGCAGGGAGGTTCACCCCTCCACTTT.

V gene TRBV5-4 combines with J gene TRBJ2-7; no definite D call. The CDR3 runs 13 residues. Germline V gene sequence: CDR1 SGHNT, CDR2 YYREEE (reference sequence). The V and J ends lost 0 bases and 3 bases respectively, with 7 bases between them. The CDR3: CASSLEGSYEQYF. The CDR3 DNA is TGTGCCAGCAGCTTGGAAGGCAGCTACGAGCAGTACTTC.

V is TRBV28 and J is TRBJ1-1; 11 bases agree with TRBD1. Germline values: CDR1 MDHEN, CDR2 SYDVKM. The J segment lost 4 bases and the V segment lost 6 bases, leaving 1 base of the junction unmatched. The CDR3 has 13 residues. CDR3 region: CASRGQGGTEAFF. In DNA form, the CDR3 reads TGTGCCAGCAGGGGACAGGGGGGCACTGAAGCTTTCTTT.

V is TRBV5-4 and J is TRBJ1-5; D ambiguous. Trimming shortened V by 0 bases and J by 1 base, and 8 bases separated the two germline ends. The CDR3 spans 15 residues. Germline CDR1 is SGHNT and CDR2 is YYREEE (reference sequence). CDR3 in DNA: TGTGCCAGCAGCTTGGACGCGGGCAGCAATCAGCCCCAGCATTTT. Protein: CASSLDAGSNQPQHF. The full variable domain, in which reference TRBV5-4 and TRBJ1-5 provide the parts outside the CDR3, is ETGVTQSPTHLIKTRGQQVTLRCSSQSGHNTVSWYQQALGQGPQFIFQYYREEENGRGNFPPRFSGLQFPNYSSELNVNALELDDSALYLCASSLDAGSNQPQHFGDGTRLSIL.

The gene calls are TRBV29-1 and TRBJ2-1, with 8 nucleotides matching TRBD2. V was pared by 3 bases and J by 7 bases, with 5 bases of the junction left unmatched. Germline V gene sequence: CDR1 SQVTM, CDR2 ANQGSEA. This CDR3 comprises 13 residues. Written as DNA, the CDR3 is TGCAGCGTTGACCTAGCGGGCCGAAATGAGCAGTTCTTC. Protein product: CSVDLAGRNEQFF.

The chain has TRBV6-5 and TRBJ1-2, with 10 bases matching TRBD1. Germline CDR1 and CDR2: MNHEY and SVGAGI. There are 15 residues in the CDR3. J was trimmed by 4 bases and V by 2 bases; bases with no gene match: 4. The CDR3 DNA is TGTGCCAGCAGTTACCAGGGACAGGGGAGCTATGGCTACACCTTC. Residues: CASSYQGQGSYGYTF.

This clone was seen just once. The chain has TRBV6-6 and TRBJ2-5; possible D gene TRBD1, 6 bases. The CDR3 consists of 15 residues. The germline V gene encodes CDR1 MNHNY and CDR2 SVGAGI (reference sequence). Trimming took 2 bases from V and 5 from J, leaving 15 bases between them. The CDR3 DNA is TGTGCCAGCAGTTACGACAGGTCTAACGGGGAGACCCAGTACTTC. Protein sequence: CASSYDRSNGETQYF.

This CDR3 reads CASSQGKITGRWDEKLFF. Written as DNA, the CDR3 is TGCGCCAGCAGCCAAGGGAAAATAACAGGGCGGTGGGATGAAAAACTGTTTTTT. J is TRBJ1-4 and V is TRBV4-1; D is perhaps TRBD1 (6 bases). The length of the CDR3 is 18 residues. The germline V gene encodes CDR1 MGHRA and CDR2 YSYEKL. V was clipped by 1 base and J by 6 bases, with 21 bases between them.

The rearrangement joins TRBV2 to TRBJ1-5, with 8 nucleotides matching TRBD1. The CDR3 runs 14 residues. Germline V lookup: CDR1 SNHLY, CDR2 FYNNEI. The ends lost 5 bases at V and 2 bases at J; junction bases unmatched: 2. The CDR3 here is CASSPTGGNQPQHF. CDR3 bases: TGTGCCAGCAGTCCGACAGGGGGCAATCAGCCCCAGCATTTT. The full variable domain, rest sourced from reference TRBV2 and TRBJ1-5, is EPEVTQTPSHQVTQMGQEVILRCVPISNHLYFYWYRQILGQKVEFLVSFYNNEISEKSEIFDDQFSVERPDGSNFTLKIRSTKLEDSAMYFCASSPTGGNQPQHFGDGTRLSIL.

The chain has TRBV18 and TRBJ2-5; D gene ambiguous. V was pared by 6 bases and J by 2 bases, with 7 bases between. CDR3 length: 12 residues. Germline V gene sequence: CDR1 KGHSH, CDR2 LQKENI. The CDR3 DNA follows: TGTGCCAGCTCCCTGGAACAAGAGACCCAGTACTTC. As protein: CASSLEQETQYF.

The V and J genes are TRBV7-9 and TRBJ2-7, with 8 nucleotides matching TRBD2. The V gene end was trimmed by 5 bases and the J gene end by 2 bases; junction bases not matched to a gene: 2. Per germline, CDR1 SEHNR and CDR2 FQNEAQ (reference sequence). The CDR3 covers 13 residues. The CDR3 sequence: CASSRGGPYEQYF. The DNA of the CDR3 is TGTGCCAGCAGCCGGGGGGGCCCCTACGAGCAGTACTTC.

This clone has a handful of counts. The chain employs TRBV9 and TRBJ2-3; 12 bases align to TRBD1. The germline V gene has CDR1 SGDLS and CDR2 YYNGEE. The trim removed 2 bases at V and 6 bases at J, leaving 7 bases unmatched. The CDR3 consists of 16 residues. The CDR3 DNA sequence: TGTGCCAGCAGCGTTGCCGGGACAGGGGGCTTGGATACGCAGTATTTT. It yields the protein CASSVAGTGGLDTQYF. Variable domain in full (rest from reference TRBV9 and TRBJ2-3): DSGVTQTPKHLITATGQRVTLRCSPRSGDLSVYWYQQSLDQGLQFLIQYYNGEERAKGNILERFSAQQFPDLHSELNLSSLELGDSALYFCASSVAGTGGLDTQYFGPGTRLTVL.

This clone occurred a few times. The V gene is TRBV5-1, the J gene TRBJ1-2, with TRBD1 matching over 7 bases. The CDR3 extends over 14 amino acids. Trimming cost V 3 bases and J 1 base; bases outside gene matches: 3. From germline, CDR1 is SGHRS and CDR2 YFSETQ. CDR3 residues: CASSSGQDNYGYTF. The CDR3 DNA reads TGCGCCAGCAGCTCCGGACAGGATAACTATGGCTACACCTTC.

This clone was seen only a few times. The rearrangement links TRBV7-9 to TRBJ2-1; D might be TRBD2 (6 bases). The CDR3 sequence is 13 residues long. With 5 bases removed from V and 9 bases from J, the gap between germline ends came to 14 bases. Germline CDR1 and CDR2: SEHNR and FQNEAQ (reference sequence). The chain's CDR3 is CASSRPGTLEQFF. CDR3 nucleotide sequence: TGTGCCAGCAGCCGCCCCGGGACTCTTGAGCAGTTCTTC.

This chain uses TRBV5-1 with TRBJ1-1; no clear D gene. This CDR3 has 14 residues. V lost 0 bases to trimming and J lost 4 bases, with 10 bases between them. Germline V gene lookup returns CDR1 SGHRS and CDR2 YFSETQ. CDR3 protein: CASSLALGTTEAFF. CDR3 in DNA: TGCGCCAGCAGCTTGGCCTTGGGTACCACTGAAGCTTTCTTT.

The chain combines TRBV6-1 with TRBJ2-5; D is ambiguous. CDR3 size: 14 residues. Trimming took 7 bases from V and 2 from J, leaving 14 bases between them. Germline CDR1 MNHNS, CDR2 SASEGT. In nucleotides, the CDR3 is TGTGCCAGCACTATGGGTCTGGCGCAAGAGACCCAGTACTTC. Translation: CASTMGLAQETQYF.

This clone has a single count. This chain uses TRBV6-5 with TRBJ1-5, with 11 bases aligning to TRBD1. V trimming: 5 bases; J trimming: 13 bases; junction bases outside the gene matches: 4. This CDR3 is built from 12 residues. Germline-derived CDR1 and CDR2 are MNHEY and SVGAGI. CDR3 protein: CASSAGTGGQHF. The DNA for the CDR3 is TGTGCCAGCAGTGCCGGGACAGGGGGGCAGCATTTT.